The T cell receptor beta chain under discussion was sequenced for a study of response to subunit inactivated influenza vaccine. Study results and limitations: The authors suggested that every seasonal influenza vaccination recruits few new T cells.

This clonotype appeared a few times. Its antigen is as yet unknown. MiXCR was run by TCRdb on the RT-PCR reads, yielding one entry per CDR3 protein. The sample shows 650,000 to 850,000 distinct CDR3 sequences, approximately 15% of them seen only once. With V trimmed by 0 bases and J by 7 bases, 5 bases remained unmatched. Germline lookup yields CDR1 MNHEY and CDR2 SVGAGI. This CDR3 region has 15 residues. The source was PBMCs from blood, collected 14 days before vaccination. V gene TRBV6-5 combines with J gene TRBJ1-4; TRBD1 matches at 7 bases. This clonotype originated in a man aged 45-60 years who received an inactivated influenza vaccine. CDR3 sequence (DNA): TGTGCCAGCAGTTACTCGGTCGCAGGGGGTGAAAAACTGTTTTTT. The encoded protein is CASSYSVAGGEKLFF.